Below, 7 T cell receptor beta chains from the same sample are listed, as sequenced in a study. Amplification of TRBV12-4/TRBJ1-2 clonotypes used adaptor-ligated barcode primers. One entry per CDR3 protein results from TCRdb running MiXCR on the multiplex PCR reads. The repertoire consists of over 450 distinct CDR3 sequences, with around a quarter occurring once and the leading ten covering about 25%. The sequenced material came from memory CD4+ T cells sorted from blood. Specified subset: memory CD4+ T cells, CD4+CD45RO+CD25-. Source of these receptors: a female donor with breast cancer.

The gene calls are TRBV12-3 or TRBV12-4 and TRBJ1-2; D gene uncertain. V was cut by 6 bases and J by 0 bases, with 11 bases left in between. This CDR3 has 14 residues. The CDR3 is CASSRNIANYGYTF. Written as DNA, the CDR3 is TGTGCCAGCAGCCGCAACATAGCTAACTATGGCTACACCTTC.

This rearrangement joins TRBV12-3 or TRBV12-4 to TRBJ1-2; 9 positions agree with TRBD1. This CDR3 contains 16 residues. Trimming at V came to 6 bases and at J to 2 bases, leaving 10 bases not matched to a gene. CDR3 DNA: TGTGCCAGCAGCCCCGGGGACAGGGAGGACAACTATGGCTACACCTTC. This translates into CASSPGDREDNYGYTF.

The V gene is TRBV12-3 or TRBV12-4, the J gene TRBJ1-2; D is undetermined. Trimming took off 3 bases at V and 9 bases at J, with 11 bases between the two ends. This CDR3 region has 12 residues. The CDR3 nucleotides read TGTGCCAGCAGTTTCAGGTTACTATGCTACACCTTC. This sequence encodes CASSFRLLCYTF.

This clonotype is labeled large. The rearrangement joins TRBV12-3 or TRBV12-4 to TRBJ1-2; D might be TRBD1 (5 bases). The CDR3 totals 17 residues. V lost 4 bases to trimming and J lost 2 bases, with 20 bases between them. The CDR3 sequence is CASSSSEWTPGNYGYTF. In nucleotides, the CDR3 is TGTGCCAGCAGTTCCTCGGAGTGGACACCTGGCAACTATGGCTACACCTTC.

This clonotype is classed as medium-sized. V is TRBV12-3 or TRBV12-4 and J is TRBJ1-2; D is undetermined. V gave up 4 bases and J gave up 7 bases, with 16 bases separating them. This CDR3 has 14 residues. The CDR3 sequence is CASSSPPAQAGYTF. In DNA form, the CDR3 reads TGTGCCAGCAGTTCCCCACCGGCGCAGGCTGGCTACACCTTC.

The chain has TRBV12-3 or TRBV12-4 and TRBJ1-2; TRBD1 is a possible D gene (5 bases). The germline V and J ends were trimmed by 6 bases and 6 bases, with 20 bases remaining between them. This CDR3 has 15 residues. The CDR3 loop reads CASSRRRGEWNGYTF. For the CDR3, the DNA is TGTGCCAGCAGCCGAAGGCGAGGGGAATGGAATGGCTACACCTTC.

V is TRBV12-3 or TRBV12-4 and J is TRBJ1-2; no clear D. Trimming took off 3 bases at V and 6 bases at J, with 8 bases between the two ends. This CDR3 region has 12 residues. In nucleotides, the CDR3 is TGTGCCAGCAGTTTTGGAGGAGATGGCTACACCTTC. Protein product: CASSFGGDGYTF.